This T cell receptor (beta chain) was found in a study of molecular identifiers for immune sequencing clone quantification. Deletions cut 0 bases from V and 4 bases from J, with 9 bases between. There are 14 residues in the CDR3. Germline CDR1 SGHRS, CDR2 YFSETQ. There are many counts of this clonotype. TCRdb recomputed calls from the PCR reads with MiXCR, one row per CDR3 protein. The table includes 85,000 to 100,000 distinct CDR3 sequences, over 20% detected once. The J gene is TRBJ2-3, the V gene TRBV5-1; no clear D. This clonotype was obtained from a human donor in good health. Some libraries in this study had Jurkat cell RNA spiked in. The source material was naive CD8+ T cells from blood, with Jurkat cell RNA spiked in. Subset given: FACS-sorted CD8+CD4-CCR7+CD45RA+ naive T cells. The CDR3 DNA reads as TGCGCCAGCAGCTTGGCAAGGTTTCCAGATACGCAGTATTTT. As protein: CASSLARFPDTQYF.